This TCR beta chain is drawn from a study of CD8+CD57+ T cells in acquired aplastic anemia (dated by TCRdb to the late 2010s). Study-wide context: A mean of approximately 3 ug of DNA, ranging from roughly 0.19 to 27.4 ug, was extracted from sorted CD4+ and CD8+ cells. Mean read counts for healthy donor samples were approximately 10 million for CD4+ cells and roughly 12 million for CD8+ cells.

With regard to this clonotype: The target of this receptor is not known. No base qualities exist here, and no much larger clone lies one base off it.

TCR beta VDJ combination and CDR3 sequence profiling used genomic DNA as the template. An Illumina HiSeq 2000 was the platform used for TCR repertoire sequencing. For the original study's pipeline: TRBV/TRBJ rearrangement plots, CDR3 size and DJ length profiles, and Simpson's diversity index were used to assess repertoires. The most abundant DNA sequence in the deep sequencing data was defined as the immunodominant clone. CDR3 amino acid sequences were checked for sharing across subjects and were also compared against the VDJdb database and published repertoires. TCRdb handled the public reads itself, with Q25 trimming in fastp and clone calling in MiXCR, and kept productive beta chains. Rows with one shared CDR3 protein collapse into an entry with the most common genes and DNA. The V and J calls reflect TCRdb's pipeline rather than the authors' work. The sample includes a few hundred thousand distinct CDR3 sequences, with over 60% observed a single time. About 29% of the sample rests with the top ten.

The CDR3 runs 15 amino acids, cysteine and phenylalanine included. The kept DNA is CDR3 alone, 45 bases in frame from the first base. Via the germline V gene, CDR1 is SGHTA and CDR2 FQGNSA. Here V drops 1 base and J drops 6 bases, and the junction holds 6 bases not matched to any gene. Overall study results and their limits: About 28 CD8+ CDR3 sequences were found in both patients and controls but appeared to be highly expressed in patients and within the immunodominant clones of the patients. No significant difference in CD8+ Simpson's diversity was found between patients and healthy controls (P=0.060).

The study deep-sequenced TCR repertoires of sorted CD4+ and CD8+ blood T cells from severe aplastic anemia patients and healthy subjects. Ficoll-Paque density gradient centrifugation was used to isolate peripheral blood mononuclear cells. CD4+ and CD8+ T cells were sorted by FACS or magnetic beads before DNA extraction. The clonotype originates from a human donor in good health. Sequencing input: sorted CD4+, CD8+, or CD8+CD57+ T cells (not recorded which) from PBMCs. The rearranged chain carries TRBV7-2 and TRBJ1-2, with 9 bases matching TRBD1. The CDR3 corresponds to CASSLGSGTGHGYTF. The base sequence is TGTGCCAGCAGCTTAGGGTCTGGGACAGGGCATGGCTACACCTTC.